Following are 19 T cell receptor beta chains from one sample sequenced in a study of CD8 T cells in Susac syndrome. After extraction with the RNeasy kit, about 0.45 to 1 ug of the RNA was reverse transcribed using random hexamers. MiXCR, run by TCRdb on the immunoSEQ multiplex PCR reads, gives a single entry per CDR3 protein. Altogether approximately 260,000 distinct CDR3 sequences are present, about 96% being singletons, with the ten largest covering less than 0.11%. The specimen sequenced was CD4+ T cells from PBMCs. These receptor sequences come from a human donor with Susac syndrome.

The chain couples TRBV9 to TRBJ2-4; 8 nucleotides agree with TRBD2. This CDR3 has 20 amino acids. The V gene's germline CDR1 is SGDLS and CDR2 YYNGEE. V was clipped by 4 bases and J by 0 bases; unmatched bases: 18. This CDR3 reads CASSPVAGIAGLLAKNIQYF. The CDR3 DNA is TGTGCCAGCAGCCCCGTCGCAGGAATAGCGGGACTTTTAGCCAAAAACATTCAGTACTTC. Looking up the rest from reference TRBV9 and TRBJ2-4 gives the full variable domain: DSGVTQTPKHLITATGQRVTLRCSPRSGDLSVYWYQQSLDQGLQFLIQYYNGEERAKGNILERFSAQQFPDLHSELNLSSLELGDSALYFCASSPVAGIAGLLAKNIQYFGAGTRLSVL.

The V and J genes are TRBV29-1 and TRBJ2-5, with D possibly called TRBD1 or TRBD2 (5 bases each). The CDR3 spans 14 residues. V lost 2 bases and J lost 4, with 14 bases in between. Per germline, CDR1 SQVTM and CDR2 ANQGSEA. The CDR3, as DNA: TGCAGCGTTGAATCTTCGGGGCAGGTAGAGACCCAGTACTTC. This encodes CSVESSGQVETQYF.

The chain joins TRBV7-9 to TRBJ2-7; D may match TRBD1 or TRBD2 (5 bases each). Per the germline V gene, CDR1 is SEHNR and CDR2 is FQNEAQ (reference sequence). This CDR3 is built from 13 residues. V was shortened by 3 bases and J by 2 bases, with 8 bases between the two germline ends. CDR3 nucleotides: TGTGCCAGCAGCTTTCCGGGACCCTACGAGCAGTACTTC. This translates into CASSFPGPYEQYF.

The chain is built from TRBV15 and TRBJ1-1; D might be TRBD1 (5 bases). The CDR3 sequence is 15 residues long. Per the germline V gene, CDR1 is LNHNV and CDR2 is YYDKDF (reference sequence). Trimming cost V 5 bases and J 1 base, with 14 bases left between them. The CDR3 region is CATSSRSGGNTEAFF. CDR3 coding DNA: TGTGCCACCAGCTCAAGAAGCGGGGGGAACACTGAAGCTTTCTTT.

V usage is TRBV18 and J usage is TRBJ1-3, with D unclear. From germline, CDR1 is KGHSH and CDR2 LQKENI. Trimming removed 1 base from V and 8 bases from J, with 9 bases in between. The CDR3 consists of 13 residues. The CDR3 region is CASSPREADTIYF. CDR3 sequence (DNA): TGTGCCAGCTCACCACGGGAAGCGGACACCATATATTTT.

This clonotype was detected only once. This rearrangement joins TRBV6-2 or TRBV6-3 to TRBJ2-3; 12 bases are a match to TRBD2. After removal of 5 bases from V and 5 bases from J, the junction contained 5 bases not matched to a gene. CDR1 MNHEY and CDR2 SVGEGT come from the germline V gene. The CDR3 covers 15 residues. CDR3 amino acids: CASSPSSGRGDTQYF. CDR3 nucleotides: TGTGCCAGCAGTCCGTCTAGCGGGAGGGGAGATACGCAGTATTTT.

The V gene is TRBV7-9, the J gene TRBJ2-3; 8 bases agree with TRBD1. The J segment lost 4 bases and the V segment lost 2 bases, leaving 5 bases of the junction unmatched. Germline CDR1 and CDR2: SEHNR and FQNEAQ (reference sequence). This CDR3 is built from 15 residues. CDR3 nucleotides: TGTGCCAGCAGCTTACAGGGGGCGCGGTCAGATACGCAGTATTTT. This gives the protein CASSLQGARSDTQYF.

The rearrangement joins TRBV9 to TRBJ2-1; 9 bases are shared with TRBD1. Losses at the gene ends were 4 bases for V and 0 bases for J; bases not matched to a gene: 11. This CDR3 has 18 amino acids. CDR1 is SGDLS, CDR2 YYNGEE, per germline. The CDR3 region is CASSPGQGASGSYNEQFF. The CDR3, as DNA: TGTGCCAGCAGCCCGGGACAGGGCGCCTCAGGCTCCTACAATGAGCAGTTCTTC.

This clonotype was seen a few times. The chain uses TRBV3-1 and TRBJ2-6, with no clear D. The CDR3 has 15 residues. Germline V gives CDR1 LGHDT, CDR2 YNNKEL (reference sequence). V lost 0 bases to trimming and J lost 1 base, with 4 bases between them. CDR3 nucleotide sequence: TGTGCCAGCAGCCAAGACATATCTGGGGCCAACGTCCTGACTTTC. Protein product: CASSQDISGANVLTF.

The gene calls are TRBV11-1 and TRBJ2-1, with 12 positions matching TRBD1. Germline lookup yields CDR1 SGHAT and CDR2 FQDESV (reference sequence). J gave up 8 bases and V 3 bases, and 5 bases lay outside the gene matches. This CDR3 comprises 15 residues. The CDR3 is CASSFGDRGPHEQFF. CDR3 coding DNA: TGTGCCAGCAGCTTCGGGGACAGGGGGCCCCATGAGCAGTTCTTC.

This clonotype was seen only a few times. The V call is TRBV18, the J call TRBJ1-2, with 8 bases identical to TRBD1. The CDR3 extends over 13 amino acids. Trimming took 3 bases from V and 4 from J; bases not matched to a gene: 1. Germline V gives CDR1 KGHSH, CDR2 LQKENI. The CDR3 protein is CASSPGQVYGYTF. In DNA form, the CDR3 reads TGTGCCAGCTCACCGGGACAGGTCTATGGCTACACCTTC.

The J gene is TRBJ2-3, the V gene TRBV18; 10 nucleotides align to TRBD2. This CDR3 has 15 amino acids. The V gene's germline CDR1 is KGHSH and CDR2 LQKENI. The ends lost 8 bases at V and 2 bases at J; junction bases unmatched: 7. For the CDR3, the DNA is TGTGCCAGCCAAAAGGGACTAGCGATCACAGATACGCAGTATTTT. It encodes CASQKGLAITDTQYF.

J is TRBJ2-5 and V is TRBV11-2, with 7 nucleotides matching TRBD1. The CDR3 contains 14 residues. In germline, CDR1 is SGHAT, CDR2 FQNNGV. The V gene end was trimmed by 5 bases and the J gene end by 3 bases; junction bases not matched to a gene: 6. In nucleotides, the CDR3 is TGTGCCAGCAGCGTCCACAGGGGAAAAGAGACCCAGTACTTC. Translated, it gives CASSVHRGKETQYF.

The chain employs TRBV29-1 and TRBJ1-2; 12 bases align to TRBD1. CDR1 and CDR2 (germline): SQVTM, ANQGSEA. The CDR3 consists of 14 residues. Losses at the gene ends were 4 bases for V and 10 bases for J; bases not matched to a gene: 10. In DNA form, the CDR3 reads TGCAGCGTTGCCGGGACAGGGGGCGGACGAACCTACACCTTC. Translated: CSVAGTGGGRTYTF. Full variable domain (rest looked up from reference TRBV29-1 and TRBJ1-2): SAVISQKPSRDICQRGTSLTIQCQVDSQVTMMFWYRQQPGQSLTLIATANQGSEATYESGFVIDKFPISRPNLTFSTLTVSNMSPEDSSIYLCSVAGTGGGRTYTFGSGTRLTVV.

The CDR3, as DNA: TGTGCCAGCAGCCCTTGGGACAGCTACAATGAGCAGTTCTTC. Encoded protein: CASSPWDSYNEQFF. V and J are TRBV9 and TRBJ2-1, with 7 bases that match TRBD1. CDR3 size: 14 residues. V gave up 4 bases and J gave up 3 bases; unmatched junction bases: 4. Germline V gives CDR1 SGDLS, CDR2 YYNGEE. The variable domain in full, with the rest retrieved from reference TRBV9 and TRBJ2-1, is DSGVTQTPKHLITATGQRVTLRCSPRSGDLSVYWYQQSLDQGLQFLIQYYNGEERAKGNILERFSAQQFPDLHSELNLSSLELGDSALYFCASSPWDSYNEQFFGPGTRLTVL.

This sequence joins TRBV27 and TRBJ2-7; 13 nucleotides match TRBD2. J was trimmed by 4 bases and V by 11 bases; bases with no gene match: 8. This CDR3 is built from 14 residues. In germline, CDR1 is MNHEY, CDR2 SMNVEV (reference sequence). In DNA, the CDR3 is TGTGCCGCATACCGGACTAGCGGGAGTTACGAGCAGTACTTC. Translated, it gives CAAYRTSGSYEQYF.

The V call is TRBV29-1, the J call TRBJ2-1; 8 bases line up with TRBD2. The CDR3 runs to 14 residues. Germline loops: CDR1 SQVTM, CDR2 ANQGSEA. With V trimmed by 5 bases and J by 0 bases, 3 bases remained unmatched. The chain's CDR3 is CSVSSGSSYNEQFF. CDR3 bases: TGCAGCGTTTCCAGCGGGAGCTCCTACAATGAGCAGTTCTTC.

The CDR3 DNA is TGTGCCTGGATTTATGGGGTAGCTTTCTTT. It codes for CAWIYGVAFF. The chain recombines TRBV30 with TRBJ1-1; no reliable D call. The germline V gene encodes CDR1 GTSNPN and CDR2 SVGIG (reference sequence). This CDR3 comprises 10 residues. Trimming removed 4 bases at V and 10 bases at J, with 10 bases between.

The CDR3 nucleotides are TGTGCCTGGAATCGTGGGGAACAACTGGCCTATGGCTACACCTTC. Its protein product is CAWNRGEQLAYGYTF. The chain employs TRBV30 and TRBJ1-2; D uncertain. The germline V gene encodes CDR1 GTSNPN and CDR2 SVGIG (reference sequence). Trimming shortened V by 4 bases and J by 4 bases, and 19 bases separated the two germline ends. The CDR3 is made up of 15 amino acids.